Listed here is a single T cell receptor beta chain. The antigen is not known. Germline V gene sequence: CDR1 SGHAT, CDR2 FQDESV (reference sequence). V lost 4 bases and J lost 5, with 6 bases in between. This CDR3 is built from 12 residues. These data come from a study of T-cell reconstitution after alpha-beta-depleted transplantation in children. Study results and caveats: Surviving recipient cells, namely T cells and thymic progenitors, were the source of high day-60 TCRbeta diversity in some patients. There were reportedly several hundred expanded graft clones from which alpha-beta T cells came about two months after transplant. A year post-transplant, T-cell counts and diversity derived mostly from newly produced T cells.

Unique molecular identifiers were built into the TCRbeta library. A single record per CDR3 protein comes from TCRdb applying MiXCR to the PCR reads. The data show hundreds of thousands of distinct CDR3 sequences, roughly a tenth seen once. This TCR was recovered from a child in the first two years of life with acute myeloid leukemia, due to receive a stem cell transplant. The chain couples TRBV11-1 to TRBJ2-1; no firm D call. The input for sequencing was PBMCs, taken before TCRalphabeta/CD19-depleted stem cell transplant. The CDR3 coding sequence is TGTGCCAGCAGCTCCATACACAATGAGCAGTTCTTC. It specifies CASSSIHNEQFF.